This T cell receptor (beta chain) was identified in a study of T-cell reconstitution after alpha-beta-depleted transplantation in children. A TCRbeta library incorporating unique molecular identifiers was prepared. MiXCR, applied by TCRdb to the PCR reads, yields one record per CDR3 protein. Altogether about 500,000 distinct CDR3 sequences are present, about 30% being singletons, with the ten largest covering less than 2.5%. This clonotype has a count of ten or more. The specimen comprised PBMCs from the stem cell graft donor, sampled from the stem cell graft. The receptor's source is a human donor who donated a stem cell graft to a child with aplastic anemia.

The CDR3, as DNA: TGTGCCAGCAGCTTAGGAGGGGTAGATACGCAGTATTTT. Amino acid sequence: CASSLGGVDTQYF. The chain has TRBV11-2 and TRBJ2-3, with D perhaps given as TRBD1 or TRBD2 (5 bases each). The CDR3 has 13 residues. Trimming cost V 1 base and J 5 bases, with 7 bases left between them. Germline CDR1 SGHAT, CDR2 FQNNGV.